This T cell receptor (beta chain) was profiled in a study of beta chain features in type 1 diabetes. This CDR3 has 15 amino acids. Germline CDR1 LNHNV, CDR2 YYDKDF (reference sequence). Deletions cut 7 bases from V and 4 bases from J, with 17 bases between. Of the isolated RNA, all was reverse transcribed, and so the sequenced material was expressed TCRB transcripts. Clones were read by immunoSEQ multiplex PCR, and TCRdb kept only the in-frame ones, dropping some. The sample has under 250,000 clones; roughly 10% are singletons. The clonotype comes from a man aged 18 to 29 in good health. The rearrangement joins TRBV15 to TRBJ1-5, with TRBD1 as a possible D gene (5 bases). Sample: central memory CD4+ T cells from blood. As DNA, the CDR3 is TGTGCCACCAAAATCACGACAGAATTTAATCAGCCCCAGCATTTT. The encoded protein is CATKITTEFNQPQHF.